This entry lists 8 T cell receptor beta chains sequenced from one sample in a study of T cells in Graves' hyperthyroidism and ophthalmopathy (dated by TCRdb to about 2019). The library was produced with multiplex PCR. The sample was run on an Illumina HiSeq 2000. TCR beta CDR3 regions were amplified from RNA transcripts. The first round of RT-PCR for the TCR CDR3 was performed with the HTBI primer set and the Qiagen OneStep RT-PCR kit. The public reads were quality trimmed at Q25 with fastp and then assembled into clones with MiXCR by TCRdb, keeping productive beta chains. Identical CDR3 proteins give one entry, which carries the most common genes and DNA. The sample records around 340,000 distinct CDR3 sequences, about 15% of which are singletons. Together, the top ten hold 34% of the sample. Sequenced input: blood. Receptor source: a woman aged 25-40 years with Graves' hyperthyroidism that later progressed to Graves' ophthalmopathy.

This clonotype was found many times. The chain has TRBV25-1 and TRBJ1-1; the D is unclear. Germline V gene lookup returns CDR1 MGHDK and CDR2 SYGVNS. The CDR3 has 11 residues. Trimming cost V 2 bases and J 5 bases, with 3 bases left between them. CDR3 sequence reads: CASSESTEAFF. The DNA of the CDR3 is TGTGCCAGCAGTGAAAGTACTGAAGCTTTCTTT.

At least ten counts were recorded for this clonotype. The J gene is TRBJ2-5, the V gene TRBV5-6, with 11 bases fitting TRBD1. J was trimmed by 5 bases and V by 2 bases; bases with no gene match: 5. The CDR3 totals 15 residues. The germline CDR1 and CDR2 sequences are SGHDT and YYEEEE. The CDR3 coding sequence is TGTGCCAGCAGCTTCGGGACAGGGGGAATGGAGACCCAGTACTTC. Its protein product is CASSFGTGGMETQYF.

The chain is built from TRBV7-9 and TRBJ2-5; 12 bases are shared with TRBD2. Per germline, CDR1 SEHNR and CDR2 FQNEAQ (reference sequence). V lost 5 bases to trimming and J lost 4 bases; unmatched junction nucleotides: 8. This CDR3 is 16 amino acids long. The CDR3 nucleotides are TGTGCCAGCAGCCAGGGACTAGCGGGTCTGGGAGAGACCCAGTACTTC. Protein sequence: CASSQGLAGLGETQYF.

This clonotype was detected many times. The V call is TRBV10-3, the J call TRBJ2-3; D is unclear. The V and J ends lost 0 bases and 4 bases respectively, with 2 bases between them. CDR1 ENHRY and CDR2 SYGVKD come from the germline V gene. The CDR3 loop spans 12 amino acids. CDR3 protein: CAISESSDTQYF. CDR3 DNA sequence: TGTGCCATCAGTGAGTCGTCAGATACGCAGTATTTT.

This clonotype has only a few counts. This rearrangement joins TRBV20-1 to TRBJ2-2; 9 bases are a match to TRBD2. The CDR3 runs 15 residues. With 3 bases clipped from V and 5 bases from J, the junction kept 7 bases outside the gene matches. The germline CDR1 and CDR2 sequences are DFQATT and SNEGSKA (reference sequence). As DNA, the CDR3 is TGCAGTGCTAGTGGGCCTACTAGCGGGACCGGGGAGCTGTTTTTT. Encoded protein: CSASGPTSGTGELFF.

At least ten counts were recorded for this clonotype. The rearrangement joins TRBV2 to TRBJ1-1; D is unclear. Between the trimmed V and J ends, which lost 6 bases and 6 bases, there was a span of 8 bases. CDR3 length equals 11 residues. The germline V gene encodes CDR1 SNHLY and CDR2 FYNNEI. The CDR3 sequence: CASSPLSEAFF. For the CDR3, the DNA is TGTGCCAGCAGCCCTCTTTCTGAAGCTTTCTTT.

The sample holds many counts of this clonotype. The rearrangement links TRBV10-3 to TRBJ1-1, with 10 nucleotides matching TRBD1. Germline-derived CDR1 and CDR2 are ENHRY and SYGVKD. The CDR3 length is 14 residues. V gave up 6 bases and J gave up 3 bases; unmatched junction bases: 4. The CDR3 DNA is TGTGCCATCAGGTCCGGACAGGGGGACACTGAAGCTTTCTTT. Encoded protein: CAIRSGQGDTEAFF.

This clonotype was observed at least ten times. The V call is TRBV7-2, the J call TRBJ2-7; perhaps TRBD2 as D (5 bases). CDR1 SGHTA and CDR2 FQGNSA come from the germline V gene. The CDR3 consists of 15 residues. Trimming took off 1 base at V and 2 bases at J, with 12 bases between the two ends. CDR3 amino acids: CASSLVGSGTYEQYF. The CDR3 DNA sequence: TGTGCCAGCAGCTTAGTGGGGTCCGGGACCTACGAGCAGTACTTC.